This record concerns one T cell receptor beta chain sequence. This sample stems from a study of T-cell memory formation after mild COVID-19. Overall study: Largely donor-specific TCR clusters were found.

This CDR3 contains 14 residues. From germline, CDR1 is SGHRS and CDR2 YFSETQ. The V gene lost 0 bases and the J gene lost 7 bases, with 11 bases spanning the gap. Using its own MiXCR run on the 5' RACE reads, TCRdb lists one record per CDR3 protein. The data show around 430,000 distinct CDR3 sequences, with 15% to 20% seen just once and 20% to 25% held by the top ten. V gene TRBV5-1 combines with J gene TRBJ2-1; the D gene is possibly TRBD2 (6 bases). The sequencing sample was made of PBMCs or a T cell subset sorted from them (not recorded which). The clonotype was recovered from a man younger than 35 who had mild COVID-19 (a few samples of this study predate the infection). Cell type and time point are not known. The CDR3 coding sequence is TGCGCCAGCAGCTTGGCCGCGGGGAGAAATGAGCAGTTCTTC. Translated: CASSLAAGRNEQFF.